The present TCR beta chain was sequenced within a study of T-cell memory formation after mild COVID-19. In germline, CDR1 is LGHDT, CDR2 YNNKEL (reference sequence). The CDR3 runs 13 residues. V lost 8 bases, J lost 0 bases, and 2 bases stayed unmatched. This clonotype showed up many times. TCRdb reprocessed the 5' RACE reads with MiXCR, giving one entry per CDR3 protein. The table includes about half a million distinct CDR3 sequences, 18% detected once. The TCR originated in an adult woman who had mild COVID-19 (a few samples of this study predate the infection). Cell type and time point are not known. The sample was PBMCs or a T cell subset sorted from them (not recorded which). The chain is built from TRBV3-1 and TRBJ1-1, with TRBD1 identical over 8 bases. The CDR3 is CASSQGVNTEAFF. The CDR3 nucleotides are TGTGCCAGCTCACAGGGGGTGAACACTGAAGCTTTCTTT.